One and the same sample provided the 21 T cell receptor beta chains below, sequenced in a study of shared clonotypes between healthy human individuals. The repertoire was sequenced with immunoSEQ multiplex PCR; TCRdb's copy has only in-frame clones and lacks some. The sample has about 1.5 million clones, over 95% seen once. Sequenced input: naive CD4+ T cells sorted from blood. Subset specified: CD45RA+ positively selected. The receptors come from a man aged 25 to 40 in good health.

The J gene is TRBJ2-1, the V gene TRBV7-3, with TRBD2 identical over 10 bases. This CDR3 region has 15 residues. Trimming cost V 5 bases and J 7 bases; bases outside gene matches: 8. CDR1 is SGHTA, CDR2 FQGTGA, per germline. CDR3 nucleotides: TGTGCCAGCAGCCCCGCCGGGACTAGCGTAAATGAGCAGTTCTTC. As protein: CASSPAGTSVNEQFF.

This rearrangement joins TRBV5-1 to TRBJ1-4; weak D call: TRBD1 (6 bases). The germline V gene has CDR1 SGHRS and CDR2 YFSETQ. Trimming took off 7 bases at V and 0 bases at J, with 16 bases between the two ends. This CDR3 comprises 16 residues. The CDR3 nucleotides read TGCGCCAGCGCACGCTTGACAGGAGCAACTAATGAAAAACTGTTTTTT. It translates to CASARLTGATNEKLFF.

The chain is built from TRBV5-1 and TRBJ2-1; TRBD2 matches 12 bases. The CDR3 is 15 amino acids. The germline gives CDR1 SGHRS, CDR2 YFSETQ. V shed 4 bases and J 2 bases; nucleotides not matched to a gene: 1. The CDR3 reads CASSRTSGAYNEQFF. CDR3 nucleotides: TGCGCCAGCAGCCGGACTAGCGGGGCCTACAATGAGCAGTTCTTC.

In its sample, this clone was seen once. V is TRBV10-3 and J is TRBJ2-7; 10 bases are shared with TRBD1. Losses at the gene ends were 11 bases for V and 6 bases for J; bases not matched to a gene: 13. The CDR3 consists of 14 residues. Germline CDR1 ENHRY, CDR2 SYGVKD. The CDR3 DNA reads TGTGCCGCGGGGGACAGGGGTGCTTTCTTCGAGCAGTACTTC. It specifies CAAGDRGAFFEQYF.

The chain is built from TRBV10-3 and TRBJ2-4, with D unclear. Deletions cut 3 bases from V and 2 bases from J, with 8 bases between. The germline V gene has CDR1 ENHRY and CDR2 SYGVKD. The CDR3 has 14 residues. For the CDR3, the DNA is TGTGCCATCAGTGATATTTATCCCAAAAACATTCAGTACTTC. This sequence encodes CAISDIYPKNIQYF.

The chain couples TRBV14 to TRBJ2-1; 9 bases are a match to TRBD2. J was trimmed by 10 bases and V by 5 bases; bases with no gene match: 6. The CDR3 consists of 13 residues. The V gene's germline CDR1 is SGHDN and CDR2 FVKESK. The chain's CDR3 is CASSISLAGEQFF. In nucleotides, the CDR3 is TGTGCCAGCAGCATTAGTCTAGCGGGAGAGCAGTTCTTC.

The CDR3: CASSLGMDRVHGYTF. CDR3 in DNA: TGTGCCAGCAGTTTAGGAATGGACAGGGTACATGGCTACACCTTC. The rearrangement joins TRBV27 to TRBJ1-2; 8 positions agree with TRBD1. In germline, CDR1 is MNHEY, CDR2 SMNVEV (reference sequence). After removal of 2 bases from V and 6 bases from J, the junction contained 8 bases not matched to a gene. The length of the CDR3 is 15 residues.

CDR3 loop: CASRHDRGRDEKLFF. The CDR3 region has the DNA TGTGCCAGCAGGCATGACAGGGGGCGCGATGAAAAACTGTTTTTT. This chain joins TRBV7-8 and TRBJ1-4, with TRBD1 matching 10 bases. V dropped 6 bases and J dropped 6; count of bases not matched to a gene: 7. This CDR3 is built from 15 residues. The germline CDR1 and CDR2 sequences are SGHVS and FQNEAQ.

To note about this clone: The sample holds other DNA sequences that translate to the same CDR3. The chain recombines TRBV5-1 with TRBJ2-7, with 7 bases lining up with TRBD1. Trimming at V came to 0 bases and at J to 5 bases, leaving 5 bases not matched to a gene. Germline V CDR1 and CDR2: SGHRS, YFSETQ. The CDR3 extends over 14 amino acids. CDR3 sequence (DNA): TGCGCCAGCAGCTTGGGACAGGGAGCGGACGAGCAGTACTTC. Translating it yields CASSLGQGADEQYF. Complete variable domain (other parts from reference TRBV5-1 and TRBJ2-7): KAGVTQTPRYLIKTRGQQVTLSCSPISGHRSVSWYQQTPGQGLQFLFEYFSETQRNKGNFPGRFSGRQFSNSRSEMNVSTLELGDSALYLCASSLGQGADEQYFGPGTRLTVT.

The chain employs TRBV4-1 and TRBJ2-5; possibly TRBD2 for D (6 bases). Trimming took 0 bases from V and 5 from J, leaving 16 bases between them. The V gene's germline CDR1 is MGHRA and CDR2 YSYEKL. CDR3 length: 16 residues. Here the CDR3 reads CASSQDGGTGQETQYF. For the CDR3, the DNA is TGCGCCAGCAGCCAAGATGGGGGGACTGGTCAGGAGACCCAGTACTTC.

CDR3 sequence reads: CSAHLGGPRRGYTF. The DNA of the CDR3 is TGCAGCGCCCACCTTGGGGGCCCGAGAAGGGGCTACACCTTC. J is TRBJ1-2 and V is TRBV29-1, with a tentative D call TRBD1 (6 bases). V lost 7 bases and J lost 8, with 23 bases in between. CDR1 and CDR2 (germline): SQVTM, ANQGSEA. This CDR3 has 14 amino acids.

Written as DNA, the CDR3 is TGTGCCAGCAGCTTACAGCGGAGCGCGAGCACAGATACGCAGTATTTT. This codes for CASSLQRSASTDTQYF. The chain combines TRBV7-9 with TRBJ2-3; D perhaps matches TRBD2 (5 bases). Trimming removed 2 bases at V and 0 bases at J, with 12 bases between. Germline V gene lookup returns CDR1 SEHNR and CDR2 FQNEAQ (reference sequence). The CDR3 covers 16 residues.

This chain uses TRBV28 with TRBJ2-7; 9 bases align to TRBD1. The V gene's germline CDR1 is MDHEN and CDR2 SYDVKM. V lost 4 bases, J lost 2 bases, and 15 bases stayed unmatched. This CDR3 is 18 amino acids long. CDR3 coding DNA: TGTGCCAGCAGTTCTCGGACAGGGGTTCCAATAAGCACCTACGAGCAGTACTTC. It specifies CASSSRTGVPISTYEQYF.

The chain uses TRBV6-5 and TRBJ2-7, with 9 positions matching TRBD1. This CDR3 spans 15 amino acids. Trimming cost V 5 bases and J 7 bases; bases outside gene matches: 12. Germline-derived CDR1 and CDR2 are MNHEY and SVGAGI. CDR3 DNA sequence: TGTGCCAGCAGTACCGGGACAGGGATTTCGGGAGAGCAGTACTTC. It codes for CASSTGTGISGEQYF.

This chain joins TRBV10-3 and TRBJ1-1; tentatively, D is TRBD1 (5 bases). This CDR3 region has 14 residues. In germline, CDR1 is ENHRY, CDR2 SYGVKD. Trimming cost V 3 bases and J 0 bases, with 8 bases left between them. CDR3 protein: CAISERQLNTEAFF. Written as DNA, the CDR3 is TGTGCCATCAGTGAAAGACAGCTGAACACTGAAGCTTTCTTT.

The DNA for the CDR3 is TGCGCCAGCAGCTCAGGGAAGGAGACCCAGTACTTC. It specifies CASSSGKETQYF. The chain employs TRBV5-1 and TRBJ2-5; D is possibly TRBD1 (5 bases). V was shortened by 3 bases and J by 5 bases, with 8 bases between the two germline ends. CDR1 is SGHRS, CDR2 YFSETQ, per germline. This CDR3 spans 12 amino acids. Full variable domain (rest looked up from reference TRBV5-1 and TRBJ2-5): KAGVTQTPRYLIKTRGQQVTLSCSPISGHRSVSWYQQTPGQGLQFLFEYFSETQRNKGNFPGRFSGRQFSNSRSEMNVSTLELGDSALYLCASSSGKETQYFGPGTRLLVL.

The CDR3 coding sequence is TGTGCCACCAGCAGAGAACTCGACAGCCTTGGCGAAAAACTGTTTTTT. Protein sequence: CATSRELDSLGEKLFF. This rearrangement joins TRBV15 to TRBJ1-4, with D possibly being TRBD1 (5 bases). Deletions cut 0 bases from V and 8 bases from J, with 16 bases between. Germline CDR1 is LNHNV and CDR2 is YYDKDF (reference sequence). The CDR3 contains 16 residues.

This chain links TRBV28 with TRBJ2-7; TRBD1 might be the D (5 bases). This CDR3 is built from 13 residues. CDR1 and CDR2 from the germline V gene are MDHEN and SYDVKM. Trimming removed 6 bases from V and 2 bases from J, with 11 bases in between. This CDR3 is CASSRTQPYEQYF. In DNA, the CDR3 is TGTGCCAGCAGCCGGACACAACCCTACGAGCAGTACTTC. Supplemented by reference TRBV28 and TRBJ2-7, the full variable domain reads DVKVTQSSRYLVKRTGEKVFLECVQDMDHENMFWYRQDPGLGLRLIYFSYDVKMKEKGDIPEGYSVSREKKERFSLILESASTNQTSMYLCASSRTQPYEQYFGPGTRLTVT.

This clone appeared a single time. The chain uses TRBV19 and TRBJ2-1; D is possibly TRBD2 (5 bases). Germline-derived CDR1 and CDR2 are LNHDA and SQIVND (reference sequence). The germline V and J ends were trimmed by 4 bases and 4 bases, with 17 bases remaining between them. The CDR3 is 16 residues long. The DNA for the CDR3 is TGTGCCAGTAGTACTGAGGAGCGAGGGCCATACAATGAGCAGTTCTTC. Protein product: CASSTEERGPYNEQFF.

This chain's CDR3 is CASSLGVAGLYEQYF. Here the CDR3 DNA reads TGCGCCAGCAGCTTGGGGGTAGCGGGACTCTACGAGCAGTACTTC. V usage is TRBV5-1 and J usage is TRBJ2-7; 8 bases align to TRBD2. The germline V gene has CDR1 SGHRS and CDR2 YFSETQ. This CDR3 is built from 15 residues. Germline trimming cut 0 bases from V and 3 bases from J; bases unmatched to any gene: 5. Full variable domain (outside the CDR3, taken from reference TRBV5-1 and TRBJ2-7): KAGVTQTPRYLIKTRGQQVTLSCSPISGHRSVSWYQQTPGQGLQFLFEYFSETQRNKGNFPGRFSGRQFSNSRSEMNVSTLELGDSALYLCASSLGVAGLYEQYFGPGTRLTVT.

This clone was detected only once. This chain joins TRBV9 and TRBJ2-3; 7 bases agree with TRBD1. CDR3 length: 16 residues. The J segment lost 2 bases and the V segment lost 3 bases, leaving 9 bases of the junction unmatched. Germline lookup yields CDR1 SGDLS and CDR2 YYNGEE. DNA for the CDR3: TGTGCCAGCAGCGGAGACAGGGCCCTATACACAGATACGCAGTATTTT. Its translation: CASSGDRALYTDTQYF. The whole variable domain, remainder taken from reference TRBV9 and TRBJ2-3, is DSGVTQTPKHLITATGQRVTLRCSPRSGDLSVYWYQQSLDQGLQFLIQYYNGEERAKGNILERFSAQQFPDLHSELNLSSLELGDSALYFCASSGDRALYTDTQYFGPGTRLTVL.